One and the same sample provided the 16 T cell receptor beta chains below, sequenced in a study of T cell changes during pregnancy in multiple sclerosis. The protocol was immunoSEQ multiplex PCR, while the TCRdb copy is restricted to in-frame clones and leaves out a portion. The table lists tens of thousands of clones, around 93% of them singletons. This specimen consisted of CD4+ T cells from peripheral blood mononuclear cells, obtained in the second trimester of pregnancy. These receptors all come from a female donor with multiple sclerosis, enrolled in a pregnancy study.

The chain employs TRBV7-9 and TRBJ1-1; TRBD1 matches 8 bases. Trimming at V came to 6 bases and at J to 1 base, leaving 7 bases not matched to a gene. The V gene's germline CDR1 is SEHNR and CDR2 FQNEAQ (reference sequence). This CDR3 is built from 15 residues. The CDR3 loop reads CASSSPGQANTEAFF. CDR3 DNA sequence: TGTGCCAGCAGTAGTCCGGGACAGGCGAACACTGAAGCTTTCTTT.

This chain connects TRBV9 to TRBJ2-2; tentatively, D is TRBD1 (5 bases). The CDR3 consists of 16 residues. Germline V gives CDR1 SGDLS, CDR2 YYNGEE. V dropped 0 bases and J dropped 7 bases, with 16 bases sitting between them. The CDR3 DNA reads TGTGCCAGCAGCGTAGTAGGTGGGGCCCCCAGCGGGGAGCTGTTTTTT. As protein: CASSVVGGAPSGELFF.

This chain links TRBV7-9 with TRBJ1-2, with 7 nucleotides matching TRBD1. V lost 4 bases to trimming and J lost 6 bases; unmatched junction nucleotides: 5. The V gene's germline CDR1 is SEHNR and CDR2 FQNEAQ (reference sequence). The CDR3 runs to 13 residues. The CDR3 sequence: CASSSAGGNGYTF. CDR3 sequence (DNA): TGTGCCAGCAGCTCTGCAGGGGGAAATGGCTACACCTTC. The variable domain in full, with the rest retrieved from reference TRBV7-9 and TRBJ1-2, is DTGVSQNPRHKITKRGQNVTFRCDPISEHNRLYWYRQTLGQGPEFLTYFQNEAQLEKSRLLSDRFSAERPKGSFSTLEIQRTEQGDSAMYLCASSSAGGNGYTFGSGTRLTVV.

A single count supports this clone. V gene TRBV2 combines with J gene TRBJ1-4, with D uncertain. V lost 4 bases and J lost 8, with 14 bases in between. Germline V gene data show CDR1 as SNHLY and CDR2 as FYNNEI. The CDR3 loop spans 14 amino acids. CDR3 loop: CASSGPAGNEKLFF. The CDR3 nucleotides are TGTGCCAGCAGTGGACCGGCGGGGAACGAAAAACTGTTTTTT.

The chain carries TRBV7-9 and TRBJ1-1; weak D call: TRBD1 (5 bases). V lost 2 bases to trimming and J lost 10 bases, with 11 bases between them. CDR3 length: 12 amino acids. Germline V gene sequence: CDR1 SEHNR, CDR2 FQNEAQ (reference sequence). The DNA of the CDR3 is TGTGCCAGCAGCTTACAGGACATCGGAGCTTTCTTT. It yields the protein CASSLQDIGAFF.

In this sample, this clone turned up once. V is TRBV30 and J is TRBJ2-1; weak D call: TRBD2 (9 bases). The CDR3 consists of 18 residues. Trimming cost V 4 bases and J 4 bases, with 26 bases left between them. The germline gives CDR1 GTSNPN, CDR2 SVGIG (reference sequence). CDR3 amino acids: CAWTQGASGTGGYNEQFF. DNA for the CDR3: TGTGCCTGGACTCAGGGGGCTAGCGGGACGGGGGGTTACAATGAGCAGTTCTTC.

This clone was counted once. This sequence joins TRBV4-1 and TRBJ1-4; tentatively, D is TRBD1 (6 bases). CDR1 is MGHRA, CDR2 YSYEKL, per germline. V dropped 4 bases and J dropped 9 bases, with 18 bases sitting between them. The CDR3 is 15 residues long. The CDR3 DNA reads as TGCGCCAGCAGCCCCACTGATAGGCAGGGGCAAAAACTGTTTTTT. Its translation is CASSPTDRQGQKLFF.

CDR3 nucleotides: TGTGCCAGCAGTGAAGCTTGGACTAGCGGTTACAATGAGCAGTTCTTC. Protein sequence: CASSEAWTSGYNEQFF. This sequence joins TRBV2 and TRBJ2-1; 10 positions agree with TRBD2. V lost 0 bases, J lost 4 bases, and 3 bases stayed unmatched. The V gene's germline CDR1 is SNHLY and CDR2 FYNNEI. The length of the CDR3 is 16 residues. Based on the CDR3 plus reference TRBV2 and TRBJ2-1, the full variable domain is EPEVTQTPSHQVTQMGQEVILRCVPISNHLYFYWYRQILGQKVEFLVSFYNNEISEKSEIFDDQFSVERPDGSNFTLKIRSTKLEDSAMYFCASSEAWTSGYNEQFFGPGTRLTVL.

The V gene is TRBV7-9, the J gene TRBJ1-1; the match to TRBD1 covers 9 bases. V lost 5 bases and J lost 3; bases outside the gene matches: 13. The CDR3 spans 17 residues. The germline V gene encodes CDR1 SEHNR and CDR2 FQNEAQ (reference sequence). The CDR3: CASSTPPGQGRYTEAFF. The CDR3, as DNA: TGTGCCAGCAGCACCCCGCCGGGACAGGGTCGGTACACTGAAGCTTTCTTT.

The chain carries TRBV30 and TRBJ1-1; the D is unclear. Germline V CDR1 and CDR2: GTSNPN, SVGIG (reference sequence). The V end lost 3 bases, the J end lost 5 bases, and 13 bases lay between the germline ends. The CDR3 extends over 13 amino acids. CDR3 nucleotides: TGTGCCTGGAGGGTCGGTGTGATAACTGAAGCTTTCTTT. Residues: CAWRVGVITEAFF.

The CDR3 DNA is TGTGCCAGCAGTGCGTACAGGGATCAGCCCCAGCATTTT. It specifies CASSAYRDQPQHF. The rearrangement uses TRBV6-5 and TRBJ1-5; TRBD1 is a possible D gene (6 bases). The germline V and J ends were trimmed by 5 bases and 5 bases, with 10 bases remaining between them. From germline, CDR1 is MNHEY and CDR2 SVGAGI. The CDR3 loop spans 13 amino acids.

The genes are TRBV5-1 and TRBJ1-2, with 7 bases aligning to TRBD1. Germline CDR1 SGHRS, CDR2 YFSETQ. The ends lost 2 bases at V and 0 bases at J; junction bases unmatched: 4. The CDR3 is 15 residues long. CDR3 DNA: TGCGCCAGCAGCTTTGGGACAGATACTAACTATGGCTACACCTTC. It encodes CASSFGTDTNYGYTF.

The J gene is TRBJ2-7, the V gene TRBV4-1; TRBD1 is a possible D gene (6 bases). V was trimmed by 3 bases and J by 3 bases, leaving 18 bases between them. The CDR3 has 16 residues. Per the germline V gene, CDR1 is MGHRA and CDR2 is YSYEKL. The CDR3 sequence: CASSQDGTGINYEQYF. The CDR3 DNA sequence: TGCGCCAGCAGCCAGGACGGTACAGGGATAAACTACGAGCAGTACTTC.

This clone was detected once. The chain carries TRBV9 and TRBJ1-2; D possibly corresponds to TRBD1 (5 bases). V gave up 1 base and J gave up 7 bases, with 29 bases separating them. The germline CDR1 and CDR2 sequences are SGDLS and YYNGEE. CDR3 length: 19 amino acids. CDR3 sequence: CASSVSSSGQLGYLTGYTF. The CDR3 region has the DNA TGTGCCAGCAGCGTATCCTCTTCCGGACAATTGGGTTATTTGACTGGCTACACCTTC. Looking up the rest from reference TRBV9 and TRBJ1-2 gives the full variable domain: DSGVTQTPKHLITATGQRVTLRCSPRSGDLSVYWYQQSLDQGLQFLIQYYNGEERAKGNILERFSAQQFPDLHSELNLSSLELGDSALYFCASSVSSSGQLGYLTGYTFGSGTRLTVV.

The chain links TRBV28 to TRBJ2-7, with D unresolved. Germline CDR1 is MDHEN and CDR2 is SYDVKM. The CDR3 length is 13 residues. With 5 bases removed from V and 2 bases from J, the gap between germline ends came to 10 bases. In DNA form, the CDR3 reads TGTGCCAGCAGTGCCCCACCGGCCTACGAGCAGTACTTC. This translates into CASSAPPAYEQYF.

V and J are TRBV27 and TRBJ1-1; 9 bases map to TRBD1. The trim removed 0 bases at V and 10 bases at J, leaving 12 bases unmatched. This CDR3 is 16 amino acids long. Germline V gene sequence: CDR1 MNHEY, CDR2 SMNVEV (reference sequence). The CDR3 is CASSLSEPGQGRRAFF. The CDR3 nucleotides read TGTGCCAGCAGTTTATCCGAGCCGGGACAGGGACGTCGAGCTTTCTTT.